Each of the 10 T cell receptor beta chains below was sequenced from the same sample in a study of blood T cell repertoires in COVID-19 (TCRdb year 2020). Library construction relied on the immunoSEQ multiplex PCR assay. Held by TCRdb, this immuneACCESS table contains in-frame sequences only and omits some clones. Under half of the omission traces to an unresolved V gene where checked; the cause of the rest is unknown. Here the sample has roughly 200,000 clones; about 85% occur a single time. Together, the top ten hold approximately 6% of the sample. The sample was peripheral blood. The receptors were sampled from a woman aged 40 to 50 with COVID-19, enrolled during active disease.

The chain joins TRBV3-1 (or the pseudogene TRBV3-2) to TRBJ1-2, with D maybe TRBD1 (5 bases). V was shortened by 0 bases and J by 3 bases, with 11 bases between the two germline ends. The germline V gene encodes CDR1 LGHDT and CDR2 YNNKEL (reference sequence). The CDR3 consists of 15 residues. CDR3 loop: CASSQEAGYYYGYTF. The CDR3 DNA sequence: TGTGCCAGCAGCCAAGAGGCAGGGTATTACTATGGCTACACCTTC.

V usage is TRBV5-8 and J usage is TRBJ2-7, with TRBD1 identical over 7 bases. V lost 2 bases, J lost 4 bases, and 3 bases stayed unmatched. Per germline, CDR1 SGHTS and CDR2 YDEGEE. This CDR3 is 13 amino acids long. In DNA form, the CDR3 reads TGTGCCAGCAGCTTCGGACAGGCGTACGAGCAGTACTTC. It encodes CASSFGQAYEQYF.

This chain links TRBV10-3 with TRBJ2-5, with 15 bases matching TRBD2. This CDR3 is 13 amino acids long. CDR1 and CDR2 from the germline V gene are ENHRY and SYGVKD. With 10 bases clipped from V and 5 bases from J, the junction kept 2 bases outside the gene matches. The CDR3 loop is CATGTSGGETQYF. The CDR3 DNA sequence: TGTGCCACCGGGACTAGCGGGGGGGAGACCCAGTACTTC.

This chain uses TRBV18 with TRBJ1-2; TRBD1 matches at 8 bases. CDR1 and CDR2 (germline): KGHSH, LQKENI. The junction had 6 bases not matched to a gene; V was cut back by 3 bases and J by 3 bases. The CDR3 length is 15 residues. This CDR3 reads CASSPQGARDYGYTF. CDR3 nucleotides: TGTGCCAGCTCACCGCAGGGGGCGCGGGACTATGGCTACACCTTC.

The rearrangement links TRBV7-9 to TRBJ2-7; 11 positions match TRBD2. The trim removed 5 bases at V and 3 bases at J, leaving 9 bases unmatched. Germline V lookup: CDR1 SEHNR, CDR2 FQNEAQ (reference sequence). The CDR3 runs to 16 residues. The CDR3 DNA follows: TGTGCCAGCAGCCGTCCCTCCGGGACTAGCGGCTACGAGCAGTACTTC. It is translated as CASSRPSGTSGYEQYF. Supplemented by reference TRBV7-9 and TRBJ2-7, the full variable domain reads DTGVSQNPRHKITKRGQNVTFRCDPISEHNRLYWYRQTLGQGPEFLTYFQNEAQLEKSRLLSDRFSAERPKGSFSTLEIQRTEQGDSAMYLCASSRPSGTSGYEQYFGPGTRLTVT.

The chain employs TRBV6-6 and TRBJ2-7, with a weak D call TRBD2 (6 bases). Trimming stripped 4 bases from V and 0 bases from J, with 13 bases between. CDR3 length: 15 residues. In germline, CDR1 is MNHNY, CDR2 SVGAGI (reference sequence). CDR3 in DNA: TGTGCCAGCAGTTCGGGGAGGTTGGGCTCCTACGAGCAGTACTTC. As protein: CASSSGRLGSYEQYF.

CDR3 DNA: TGCGCCAGCAGCTTGGCCACGGGAGTCACAGATACGCAGTATTTT. Translated, it gives CASSLATGVTDTQYF. The rearrangement joins TRBV5-1 to TRBJ2-3; a weak D match, TRBD2 (6 bases). CDR1 SGHRS and CDR2 YFSETQ come from the germline V gene. V was clipped by 0 bases and J by 2 bases, with 10 bases between them. This CDR3 has 15 amino acids.

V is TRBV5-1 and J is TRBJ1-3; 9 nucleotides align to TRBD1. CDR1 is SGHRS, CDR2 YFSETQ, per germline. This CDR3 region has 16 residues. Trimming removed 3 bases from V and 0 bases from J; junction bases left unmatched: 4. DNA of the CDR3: TGCGCCAGCAGCTGGTCGGGACAGGGCTCTGGAAACACCATATATTTT. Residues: CASSWSGQGSGNTIYF.

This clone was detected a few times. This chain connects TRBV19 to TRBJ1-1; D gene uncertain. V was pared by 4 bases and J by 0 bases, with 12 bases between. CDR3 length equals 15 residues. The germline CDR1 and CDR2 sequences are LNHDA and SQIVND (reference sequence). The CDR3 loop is CASSKSRQMNTEAFF. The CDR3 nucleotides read TGTGCCAGTAGTAAGTCTAGGCAGATGAACACTGAAGCTTTCTTT.

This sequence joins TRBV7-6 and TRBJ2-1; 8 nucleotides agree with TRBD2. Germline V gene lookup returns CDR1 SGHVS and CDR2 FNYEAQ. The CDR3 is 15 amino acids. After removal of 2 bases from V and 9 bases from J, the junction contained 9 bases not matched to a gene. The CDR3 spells CASSLQTGGLGEQFF. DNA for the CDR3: TGTGCCAGCAGCTTACAAACGGGGGGGCTGGGTGAGCAGTTCTTC.